This TCR beta chain was captured by sequencing in a study of T cells in localized non-small cell lung cancer. Broader study findings: Increased T cell density in blood showed an association with longer overall survival. A median of about 52 clones ranked among the top 100 in tumor appeared in adjacent lung.

Sequencing was performed with immunoSEQ multiplex PCR; in TCRdb, only in-frame clones are kept and a portion is missing. The data contain 90,000 to 100,000 clones, approximately 91% of them singletons. As regards this clone: Its antigen remains unidentified. Other DNA sequences in the sample encode the same CDR3.

The V gene lost 0 bases and the J gene lost 7 bases, with 4 bases spanning the gap. Per the germline V gene, CDR1 is SGHDT and CDR2 is YYEEEE. The CDR3 covers 12 residues. The chain joins TRBV5-6 to TRBJ2-2; no definite D call. The source material was PBMCs, sampled before any cancer treatment. This receptor was identified in a woman aged 35 to 69 with stage II squamous cell lung carcinoma. CDR3 sequence (DNA): TGTGCCAGCAGCTTGGCCGGCGGGGAGCTGTTTTTT. The encoded protein is CASSLAGGELFF.